These 9 T cell receptor beta chains were all obtained from the same sample, sequenced in a study of T cells in Graves' hyperthyroidism and ophthalmopathy. Amplified regions were TCR beta CDR3 sequences from RNA transcripts. First-round RT-PCR with HTBI primers amplified the TCR CDR3 region. MiXCR was run by TCRdb on the multiplex PCR reads, yielding one entry per CDR3 protein. Of 600,000 to 800,000 distinct CDR3 sequences listed, roughly 32% are singletons. Sequencing was performed on blood. These receptors were taken from a woman aged 40 to 50 with Graves' hyperthyroidism.

This clonotype has just a few counts. The J gene is TRBJ2-2, the V gene TRBV11-2, with TRBD2 matching over 8 bases. V was pared by 6 bases and J by 4 bases, with 7 bases of the junction left unmatched. This CDR3 has 15 residues. CDR1 is SGHAT and CDR2 is FQNNGV in the germline V gene. CDR3: CASRVAGPSTGELFF. CDR3 DNA: TGTGCCAGCAGGGTAGCGGGACCCTCCACCGGGGAGCTGTTTTTT. The whole variable domain, filled in from reference TRBV11-2 and TRBJ2-2, reads EAGVAQSPRYKIIEKRQSVAFWCNPISGHATLYWYQQILGQGPKLLIQFQNNGVVDDSQLPKDRFSAERLKGVDSTLKIQPAKLEDSAVYLCASRVAGPSTGELFFGEGSRLTVL.

This clonotype has more than one count but fewer than ten. The chain carries TRBV7-9 and TRBJ1-6; no reliable D call. V was shortened by 1 base and J by 3 bases, with 16 bases between the two germline ends. CDR1 is SEHNR and CDR2 is FQNEAQ in the germline V gene (reference sequence). The CDR3 contains 18 residues. This CDR3 reads CASSLGTLLTDYNSPLHF. The CDR3 DNA reads as TGTGCCAGCAGCTTAGGAACTTTACTAACCGACTATAATTCACCCCTCCACTTT.

This clonotype came up a few times. V and J are TRBV4-2 and TRBJ1-4; D is ambiguous. The CDR3 is 13 amino acids. From germline, CDR1 is LGHNA and CDR2 YNFKEQ. Trimming removed 0 bases at V and 8 bases at J, with 7 bases between. The CDR3 reads CASSQDSPEKLFF. DNA of the CDR3: TGTGCCAGCAGCCAAGATTCCCCCGAAAAACTGTTTTTT.

The sample holds many counts of this clonotype. V usage is TRBV20-1 and J usage is TRBJ1-2; TRBD1 matches at 7 bases. The CDR3 loop spans 14 amino acids. CDR1 is DFQATT, CDR2 SNEGSKA, per germline (reference sequence). V was clipped by 0 bases and J by 1 base; unmatched bases: 2. The CDR3 nucleotides are TGCAGTGCTAGAGATACAGGGGTTAACTATGGCTACACCTTC. The encoded protein is CSARDTGVNYGYTF.

CDR3 residues: CSYPGQGPLGGYTF. The CDR3 nucleotides read TGCAGCTATCCGGGACAGGGACCTTTGGGTGGCTACACCTTC. This chain connects TRBV29-1 to TRBJ1-2; 9 bases fit TRBD1. The V gene's germline CDR1 is SQVTM and CDR2 ANQGSEA. J gave up 7 bases and V 8 bases, and 14 bases lay outside the gene matches. The CDR3 spans 14 residues.

The rearrangement links TRBV15 to TRBJ1-6; 7 bases map to TRBD1. Trimming removed 0 bases from V and 13 bases from J; junction bases left unmatched: 15. This CDR3 is 17 amino acids long. Per the germline V gene, CDR1 is LNHNV and CDR2 is YYDKDF (reference sequence). In DNA form, the CDR3 reads TGTGCCACCAGCAGAGATACATCACAGGGGATAATTTCTCCCCTCCACTTT. This codes for CATSRDTSQGIISPLHF.

The chain joins TRBV11-2 to TRBJ1-4, with 12 bases aligning to TRBD1. Germline CDR1 reads SGHAT; CDR2 reads FQNNGV. This CDR3 has 16 amino acids. V trimming: 5 bases; J trimming: 7 bases; junction bases outside the gene matches: 8. CDR3 coding DNA: TGTGCCAGCAGCCCCGGGACAGGGGGCAATGGTGAAAAACTGTTTTTT. It yields the protein CASSPGTGGNGEKLFF.

Ten or more counts support this clonotype. The rearrangement uses TRBV6-2 or TRBV6-3 and TRBJ2-7; D assignment may be TRBD1 or TRBD2 (5 bases each). The CDR3 length is 15 residues. Trimming took 5 bases from V and 2 from J, leaving 16 bases between them. The germline gives CDR1 MNHEY, CDR2 SVGEGT. The chain's CDR3 is CASSDTRELAYEQYF. For the CDR3, the DNA is TGTGCCAGCAGTGATACCAGGGAGTTGGCCTACGAGCAGTACTTC.

This clonotype was seen ten or more times. This chain connects TRBV19 to TRBJ2-5; 8 nucleotides agree with TRBD1. V was clipped by 10 bases and J by 5 bases; unmatched bases: 12. There are 14 residues in the CDR3. The germline gives CDR1 LNHDA, CDR2 SQIVND (reference sequence). Here the CDR3 reads CANARQGREETQYF. CDR3 coding DNA: TGTGCCAATGCGAGACAGGGGAGAGAGGAGACCCAGTACTTC. The variable domain in full, with the rest retrieved from reference TRBV19 and TRBJ2-5, is DGGITQSPKYLFRKEGQNVTLSCEQNLNHDAMYWYRQDPGQGLRLIYYSQIVNDFQKGDIAEGYSVSREKKESFPLTVTSAQKNPTAFYLCANARQGREETQYFGPGTRLLVL.